What follows is one TCR beta chain and its context. This sample is part of a study of T cell changes during pregnancy in multiple sclerosis. Unmatched junction bases numbered 10, after V lost 0 bases and J lost 7 bases. This CDR3 is built from 16 residues. In germline, CDR1 is SGHRS, CDR2 YFSETQ. Produced via immunoSEQ multiplex PCR; TCRdb's table is partial and in-frame only. The profile shows 40,000 to 55,000 clones, 85% to 95% of them singletons. V gene TRBV5-1 combines with J gene TRBJ2-1; 7 bases agree with TRBD2. Source: CD4+ T cells from peripheral blood mononuclear cells, taken in the third trimester of pregnancy. This clonotype was obtained from a female donor with multiple sclerosis, enrolled in a pregnancy study. The CDR3 DNA reads as TGCGCCAGCAGCTTGGGGTGGGGGGGAGTCGTTAATGAGCAGTTCTTC. Translated, it gives CASSLGWGGVVNEQFF.